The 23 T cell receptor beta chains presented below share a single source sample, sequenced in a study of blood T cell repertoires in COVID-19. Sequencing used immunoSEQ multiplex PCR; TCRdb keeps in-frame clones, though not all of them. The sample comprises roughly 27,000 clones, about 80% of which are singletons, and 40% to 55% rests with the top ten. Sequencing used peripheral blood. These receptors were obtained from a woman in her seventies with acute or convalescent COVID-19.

The chain's CDR3 is CASSQDRGIGGYTF. The CDR3 DNA sequence: TGCGCCAGCAGCCAAGACCGAGGGATCGGGGGGTACACCTTC. V is TRBV4-1 and J is TRBJ1-2; perhaps TRBD1 as D (5 bases). V was cut by 0 bases and J by 11 bases, with 16 bases left in between. Germline loops: CDR1 MGHRA, CDR2 YSYEKL. The CDR3 has 14 residues.

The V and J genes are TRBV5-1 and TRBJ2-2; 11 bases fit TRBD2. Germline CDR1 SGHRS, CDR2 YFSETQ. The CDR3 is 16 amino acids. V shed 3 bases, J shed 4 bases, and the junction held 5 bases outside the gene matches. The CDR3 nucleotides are TGCGCCAGCAGCTACGTAGCGGGAGGGCCCACCGGGGAGCTGTTTTTT. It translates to CASSYVAGGPTGELFF.

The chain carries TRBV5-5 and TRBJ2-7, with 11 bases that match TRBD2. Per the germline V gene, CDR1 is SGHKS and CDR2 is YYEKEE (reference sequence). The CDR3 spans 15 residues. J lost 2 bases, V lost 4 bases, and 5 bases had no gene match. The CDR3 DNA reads TGTGCCAGCAGCCGGACTAGCGGGCCAGCCTACGAGCAGTACTTC. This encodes CASSRTSGPAYEQYF.

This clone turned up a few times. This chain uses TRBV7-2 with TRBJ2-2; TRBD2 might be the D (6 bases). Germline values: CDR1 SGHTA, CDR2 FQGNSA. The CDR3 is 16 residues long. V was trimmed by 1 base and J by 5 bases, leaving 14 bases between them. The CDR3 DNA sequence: TGTGCCAGCAGCTTAGAATACGCGACTAGGACCGGGGAGCTGTTTTTT. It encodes CASSLEYATRTGELFF.

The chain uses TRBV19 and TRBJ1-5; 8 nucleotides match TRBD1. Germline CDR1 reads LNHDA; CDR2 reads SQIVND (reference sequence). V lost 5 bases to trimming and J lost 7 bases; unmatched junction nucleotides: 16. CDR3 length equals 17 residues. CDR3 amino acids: CASSQSDRGGSGQPQHF. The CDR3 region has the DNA TGTGCCAGTAGTCAGAGTGACAGGGGTGGATCGGGGCAGCCCCAGCATTTT.

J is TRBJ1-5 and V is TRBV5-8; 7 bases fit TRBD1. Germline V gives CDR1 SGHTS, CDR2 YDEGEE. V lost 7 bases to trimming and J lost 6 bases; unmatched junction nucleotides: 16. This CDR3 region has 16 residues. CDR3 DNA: TGTGCCAGCGGACCCCGGGGGTTAGGGGGCGGTCAGCCCCAGCATTTT. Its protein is CASGPRGLGGGQPQHF.

The CDR3 DNA reads as TGTGCCAGCAGCCCCAGGACAGATGGGATCTACGAGCAGTACTTC. Amino acid sequence: CASSPRTDGIYEQYF. V and J are TRBV9 and TRBJ2-7, with TRBD1 as a possible D gene (6 bases). Germline CDR1 reads SGDLS; CDR2 reads YYNGEE. V was cut by 4 bases and J by 3 bases, with 17 bases left in between. The CDR3 sequence is 15 residues long.

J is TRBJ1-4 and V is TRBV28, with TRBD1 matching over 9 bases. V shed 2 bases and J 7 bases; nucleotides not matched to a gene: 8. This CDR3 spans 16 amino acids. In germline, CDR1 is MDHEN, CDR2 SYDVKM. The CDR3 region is CASSLIRTGGIEKLFF. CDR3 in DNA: TGTGCCAGCAGTTTAATCCGAACAGGGGGCATTGAAAAACTGTTTTTT. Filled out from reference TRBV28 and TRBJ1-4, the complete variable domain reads DVKVTQSSRYLVKRTGEKVFLECVQDMDHENMFWYRQDPGLGLRLIYFSYDVKMKEKGDIPEGYSVSREKKERFSLILESASTNQTSMYLCASSLIRTGGIEKLFFGSGTQLSVL.

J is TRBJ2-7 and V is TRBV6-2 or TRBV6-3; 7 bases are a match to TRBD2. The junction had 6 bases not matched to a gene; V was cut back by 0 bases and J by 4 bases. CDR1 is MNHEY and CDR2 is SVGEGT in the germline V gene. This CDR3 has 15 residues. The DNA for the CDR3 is TGTGCCAGCAGTTACTCGGGAGGGCCGCAATACGAGCAGTACTTC. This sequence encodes CASSYSGGPQYEQYF.

The CDR3 reads CASRAEDRGRVWEQFF. The CDR3 DNA reads as TGTGCCAGCAGGGCCGAAGACAGGGGGCGCGTCTGGGAGCAGTTCTTC. The chain is built from TRBV7-3 and TRBJ2-1; the match to TRBD1 covers 10 bases. Germline V gives CDR1 SGHTA, CDR2 FQGTGA. The CDR3 runs to 16 residues. V lost 6 bases and J lost 10; bases outside the gene matches: 15.

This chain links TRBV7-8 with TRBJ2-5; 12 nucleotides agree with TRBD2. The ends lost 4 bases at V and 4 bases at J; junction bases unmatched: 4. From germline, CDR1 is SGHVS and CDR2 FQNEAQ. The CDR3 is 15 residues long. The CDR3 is CASSWRTSGTETQYF. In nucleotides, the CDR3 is TGTGCCAGCAGCTGGCGGACTAGCGGGACAGAGACCCAGTACTTC. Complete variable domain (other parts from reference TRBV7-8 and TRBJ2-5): GAGVSQSPRYKVAKRGQDVALRCDPISGHVSLFWYQQALGQGPEFLTYFQNEAQLDKSGLPSDRFFAERPEGSVSTLKIQRTQQEDSAVYLCASSWRTSGTETQYFGPGTRLLVL.

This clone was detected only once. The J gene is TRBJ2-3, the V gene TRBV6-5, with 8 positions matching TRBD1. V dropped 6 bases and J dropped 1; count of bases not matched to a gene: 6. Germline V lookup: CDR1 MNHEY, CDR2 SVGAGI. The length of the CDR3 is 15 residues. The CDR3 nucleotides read TGTGCCAGCAGGGGATTGACAGGGGGCACAGATACGCAGTATTTT. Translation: CASRGLTGGTDTQYF.

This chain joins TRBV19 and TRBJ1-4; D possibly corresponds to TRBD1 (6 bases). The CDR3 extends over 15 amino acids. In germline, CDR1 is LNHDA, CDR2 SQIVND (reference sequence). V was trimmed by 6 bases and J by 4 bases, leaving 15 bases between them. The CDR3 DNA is TGTGCCAGTAGAGACCCGGGACAAAGTAATGAAAAACTGTTTTTT. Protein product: CASRDPGQSNEKLFF. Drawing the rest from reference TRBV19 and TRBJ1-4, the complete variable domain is DGGITQSPKYLFRKEGQNVTLSCEQNLNHDAMYWYRQDPGQGLRLIYYSQIVNDFQKGDIAEGYSVSREKKESFPLTVTSAQKNPTAFYLCASRDPGQSNEKLFFGSGTQLSVL.

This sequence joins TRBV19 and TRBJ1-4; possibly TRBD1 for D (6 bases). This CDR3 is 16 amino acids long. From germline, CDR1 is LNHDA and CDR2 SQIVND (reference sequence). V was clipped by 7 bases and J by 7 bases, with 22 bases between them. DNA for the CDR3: TGTGCCAGTACCACTAGGGGGGGTGTCGGATTTGAAAAACTGTTTTTT. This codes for CASTTRGGVGFEKLFF.

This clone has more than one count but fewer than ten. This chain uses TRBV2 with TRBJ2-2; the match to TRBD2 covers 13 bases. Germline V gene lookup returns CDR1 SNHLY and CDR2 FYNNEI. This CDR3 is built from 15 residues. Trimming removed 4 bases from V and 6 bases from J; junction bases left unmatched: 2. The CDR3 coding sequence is TGTGCCAGCAGTGGGACTAGCGGGAGCCCCGGGGAGCTGTTTTTT. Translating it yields CASSGTSGSPGELFF.

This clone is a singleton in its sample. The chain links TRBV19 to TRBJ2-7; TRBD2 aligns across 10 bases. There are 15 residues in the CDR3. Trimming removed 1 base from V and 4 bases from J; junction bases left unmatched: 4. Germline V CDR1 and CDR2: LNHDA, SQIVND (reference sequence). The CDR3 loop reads CASSIGLAGVYEQYF. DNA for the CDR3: TGTGCCAGTAGTATAGGCCTAGCGGGGGTATACGAGCAGTACTTC. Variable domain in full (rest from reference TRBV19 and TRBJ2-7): DGGITQSPKYLFRKEGQNVTLSCEQNLNHDAMYWYRQDPGQGLRLIYYSQIVNDFQKGDIAEGYSVSREKKESFPLTVTSAQKNPTAFYLCASSIGLAGVYEQYFGPGTRLTVT.

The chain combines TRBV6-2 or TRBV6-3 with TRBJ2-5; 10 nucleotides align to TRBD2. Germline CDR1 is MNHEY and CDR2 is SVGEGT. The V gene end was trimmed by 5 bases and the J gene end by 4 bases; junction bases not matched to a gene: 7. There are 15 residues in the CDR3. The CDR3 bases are TGTGCCAGCAGTGTCAGCGGGGGGGCCGGAGAGACCCAGTACTTC. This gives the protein CASSVSGGAGETQYF.

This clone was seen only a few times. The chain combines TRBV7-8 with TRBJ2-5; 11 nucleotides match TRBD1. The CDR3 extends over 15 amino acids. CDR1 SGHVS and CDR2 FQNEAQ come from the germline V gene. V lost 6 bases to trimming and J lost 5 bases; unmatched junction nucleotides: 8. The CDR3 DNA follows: TGTGCCAGCAGTCATGGGACAGGGGGAGATGAGACCCAGTACTTC. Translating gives CASSHGTGGDETQYF.

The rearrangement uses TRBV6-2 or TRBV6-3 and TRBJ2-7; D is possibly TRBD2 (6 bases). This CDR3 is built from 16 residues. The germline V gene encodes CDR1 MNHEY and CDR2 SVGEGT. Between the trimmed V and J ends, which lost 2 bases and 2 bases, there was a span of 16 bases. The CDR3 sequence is CASSYRAGSFTYEQYF. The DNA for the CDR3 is TGTGCCAGCAGTTACAGGGCGGGGTCCTTTACCTACGAGCAGTACTTC.

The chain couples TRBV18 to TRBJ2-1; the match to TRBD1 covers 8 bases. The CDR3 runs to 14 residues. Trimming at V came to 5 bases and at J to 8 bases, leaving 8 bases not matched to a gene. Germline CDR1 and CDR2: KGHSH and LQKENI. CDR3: CASSTKTGDDEQFF. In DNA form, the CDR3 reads TGTGCCAGCTCAACAAAGACAGGGGACGATGAGCAGTTCTTC.

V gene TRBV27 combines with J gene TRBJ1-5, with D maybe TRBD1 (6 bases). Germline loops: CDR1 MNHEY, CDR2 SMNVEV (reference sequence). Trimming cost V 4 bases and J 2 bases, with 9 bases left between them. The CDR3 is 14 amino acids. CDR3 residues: CASSSYRGNQPQHF. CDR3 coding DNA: TGTGCCAGCAGTTCATACAGGGGCAATCAGCCCCAGCATTTT.

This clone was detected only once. As DNA, the CDR3 is TGTGCCAGCAGCCCCCCAGGGAACACCGGGGAGCTGTTTTTT. Amino acid sequence: CASSPPGNTGELFF. The rearrangement uses TRBV7-3 and TRBJ2-2, with D unclear. CDR1 SGHTA and CDR2 FQGTGA come from the germline V gene. The V end was cut by 5 bases, the J end by 1 base, with 8 bases between. This CDR3 comprises 14 residues.

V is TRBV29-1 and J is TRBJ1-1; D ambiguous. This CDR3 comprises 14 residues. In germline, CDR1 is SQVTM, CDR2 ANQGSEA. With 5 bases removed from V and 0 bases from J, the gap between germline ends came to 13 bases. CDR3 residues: CSVQTPTVNTEAFF. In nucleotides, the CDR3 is TGCAGCGTTCAGACACCTACAGTGAACACTGAAGCTTTCTTT.